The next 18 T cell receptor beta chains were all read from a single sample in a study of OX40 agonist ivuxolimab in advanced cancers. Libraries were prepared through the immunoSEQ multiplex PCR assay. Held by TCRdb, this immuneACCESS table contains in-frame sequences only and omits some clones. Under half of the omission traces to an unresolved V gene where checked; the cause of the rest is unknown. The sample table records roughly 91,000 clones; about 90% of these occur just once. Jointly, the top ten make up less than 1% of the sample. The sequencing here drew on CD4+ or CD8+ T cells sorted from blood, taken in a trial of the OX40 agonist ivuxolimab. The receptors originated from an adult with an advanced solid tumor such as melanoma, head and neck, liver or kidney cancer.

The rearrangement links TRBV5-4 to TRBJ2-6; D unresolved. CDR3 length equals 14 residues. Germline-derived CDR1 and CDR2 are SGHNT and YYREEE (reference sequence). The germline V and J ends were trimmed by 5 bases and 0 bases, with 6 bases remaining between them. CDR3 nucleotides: TGTGCCAGCAGTCCGGACTCTGGGGCCAACGTCCTGACTTTC. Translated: CASSPDSGANVLTF.

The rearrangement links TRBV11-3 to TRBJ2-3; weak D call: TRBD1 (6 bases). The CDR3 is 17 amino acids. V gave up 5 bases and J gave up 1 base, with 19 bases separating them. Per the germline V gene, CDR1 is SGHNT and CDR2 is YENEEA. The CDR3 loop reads CASSGGDFPPGTDTQYF. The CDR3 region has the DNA TGTGCCAGCAGCGGGGGCGATTTTCCCCCTGGCACAGATACGCAGTATTTT.

The CDR3 region is CASRSEGSEQYF. CDR3 sequence (DNA): TGTGCCAGCAGGTCCGAGGGGAGCGAGCAGTACTTC. V is TRBV11-2 and J is TRBJ2-7; either TRBD1 or TRBD2 may supply D (5 bases each). V lost 6 bases to trimming and J lost 6 bases, with 12 bases between them. Germline V gene data show CDR1 as SGHAT and CDR2 as FQNNGV. CDR3 length: 12 residues.

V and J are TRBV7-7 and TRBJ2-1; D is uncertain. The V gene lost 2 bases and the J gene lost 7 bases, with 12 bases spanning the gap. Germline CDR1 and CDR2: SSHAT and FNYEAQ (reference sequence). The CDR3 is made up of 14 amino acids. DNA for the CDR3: TGTGCCAGCAGCTTACTTGATAAGGGAAATGAGCAGTTCTTC. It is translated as CASSLLDKGNEQFF. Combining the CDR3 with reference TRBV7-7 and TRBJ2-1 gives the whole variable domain GAGVSQSPRYKVTKRGQDVTLRCDPISSHATLYWYQQALGQGPEFLTYFNYEAQPDKSGLPSDRFSAERPEGSISTLTIQRTEQRDSAMYRCASSLLDKGNEQFFGPGTRLTVL.

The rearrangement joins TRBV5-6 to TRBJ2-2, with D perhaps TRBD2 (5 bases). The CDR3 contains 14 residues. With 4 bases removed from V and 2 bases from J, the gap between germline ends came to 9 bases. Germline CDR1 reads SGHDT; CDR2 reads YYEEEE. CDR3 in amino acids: CASSARGNTGELFF. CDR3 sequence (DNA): TGTGCCAGCAGCGCCCGGGGAAACACCGGGGAGCTGTTTTTT.

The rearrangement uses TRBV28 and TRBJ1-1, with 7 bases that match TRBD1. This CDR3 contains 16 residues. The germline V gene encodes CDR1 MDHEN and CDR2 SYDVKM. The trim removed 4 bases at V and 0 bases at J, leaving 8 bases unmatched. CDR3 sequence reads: CASSSPGQSMNTEAFF. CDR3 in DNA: TGTGCCAGCAGTTCGCCGGGACAGTCCATGAACACTGAAGCTTTCTTT.

The CDR3 coding sequence is TGCGCCAGCAGCTTAACGGGACTAGTAACAGATACGCAGTATTTT. Translation: CASSLTGLVTDTQYF. This chain links TRBV5-1 with TRBJ2-3, with TRBD2 matching over 8 bases. This CDR3 comprises 15 residues. Germline assignment: CDR1 SGHRS and CDR2 YFSETQ. J was trimmed by 3 bases and V by 2 bases; bases with no gene match: 5.

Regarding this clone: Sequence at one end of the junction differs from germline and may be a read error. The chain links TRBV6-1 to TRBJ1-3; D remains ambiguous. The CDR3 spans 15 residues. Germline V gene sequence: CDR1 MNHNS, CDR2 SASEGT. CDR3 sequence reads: CASSEAPESGNTIYF. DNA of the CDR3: TGTGCCAGCAGTGAAGCGCCAGAGTCTGGGAACACCATATATTTT.

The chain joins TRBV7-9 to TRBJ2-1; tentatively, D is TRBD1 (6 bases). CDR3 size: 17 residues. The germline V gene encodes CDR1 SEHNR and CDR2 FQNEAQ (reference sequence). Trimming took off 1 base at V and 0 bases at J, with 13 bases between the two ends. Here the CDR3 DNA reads TGTGCCAGCAGCTTAGTGACAGGCCTGAGCTCCTACAATGAGCAGTTCTTC. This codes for CASSLVTGLSSYNEQFF.

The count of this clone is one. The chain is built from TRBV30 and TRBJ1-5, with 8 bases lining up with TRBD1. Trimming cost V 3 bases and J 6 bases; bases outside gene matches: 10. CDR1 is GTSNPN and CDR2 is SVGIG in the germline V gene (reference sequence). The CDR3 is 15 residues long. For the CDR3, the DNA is TGTGCCTGGAGGCCCCCGACAGGGGTCCGTCAGCCCCAGCATTTT. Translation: CAWRPPTGVRQPQHF.

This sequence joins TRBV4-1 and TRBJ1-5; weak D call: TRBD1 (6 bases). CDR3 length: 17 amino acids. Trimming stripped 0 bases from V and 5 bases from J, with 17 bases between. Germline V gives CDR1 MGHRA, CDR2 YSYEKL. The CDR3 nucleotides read TGCGCCAGCAGCCAAGAGGGGGGCGGACAGTCTGATCAGCCCCAGCATTTT. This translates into CASSQEGGGQSDQPQHF.

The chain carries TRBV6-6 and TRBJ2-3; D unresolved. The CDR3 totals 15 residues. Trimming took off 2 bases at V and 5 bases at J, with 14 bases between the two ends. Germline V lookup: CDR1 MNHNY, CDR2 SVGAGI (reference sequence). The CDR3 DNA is TGTGCCAGCAGTTACCCGCCCGCGGAAATAGATACGCAGTATTTT. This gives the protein CASSYPPAEIDTQYF.

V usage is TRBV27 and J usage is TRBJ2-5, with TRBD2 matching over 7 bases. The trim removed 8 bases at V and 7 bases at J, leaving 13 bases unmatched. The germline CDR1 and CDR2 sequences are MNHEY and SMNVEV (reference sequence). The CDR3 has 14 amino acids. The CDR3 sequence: CASGGGLPGGTQYF. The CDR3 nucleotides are TGTGCCAGCGGTGGGGGACTACCCGGGGGGACCCAGTACTTC.

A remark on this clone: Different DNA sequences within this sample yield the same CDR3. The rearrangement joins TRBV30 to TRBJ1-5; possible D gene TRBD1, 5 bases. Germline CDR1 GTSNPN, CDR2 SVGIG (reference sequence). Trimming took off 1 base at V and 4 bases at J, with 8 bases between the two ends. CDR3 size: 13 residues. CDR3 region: CAWSAGGNQPQHF. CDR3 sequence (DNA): TGTGCCTGGAGTGCGGGGGGGAATCAGCCCCAGCATTTT.

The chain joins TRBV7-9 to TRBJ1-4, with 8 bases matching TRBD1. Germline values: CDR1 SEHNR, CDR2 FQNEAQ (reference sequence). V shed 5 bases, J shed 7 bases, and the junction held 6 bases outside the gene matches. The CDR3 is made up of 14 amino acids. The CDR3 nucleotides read TGTGCCAGCAGCCCGGACAGGGTTAGTGAAAAACTGTTTTTT. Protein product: CASSPDRVSEKLFF.

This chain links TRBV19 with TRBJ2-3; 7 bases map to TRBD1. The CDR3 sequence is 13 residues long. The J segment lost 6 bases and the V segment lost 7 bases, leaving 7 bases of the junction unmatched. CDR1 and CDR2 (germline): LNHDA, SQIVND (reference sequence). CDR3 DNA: TGTGCCAGTAAACAGGGGTCGAAGGATACGCAGTATTTT. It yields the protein CASKQGSKDTQYF.

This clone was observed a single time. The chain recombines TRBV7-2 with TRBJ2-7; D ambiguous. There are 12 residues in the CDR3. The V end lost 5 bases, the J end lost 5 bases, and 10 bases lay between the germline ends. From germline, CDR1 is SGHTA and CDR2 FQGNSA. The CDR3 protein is CASSPMLDEQYF. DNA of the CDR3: TGTGCCAGCAGCCCCATGTTGGACGAGCAGTACTTC.

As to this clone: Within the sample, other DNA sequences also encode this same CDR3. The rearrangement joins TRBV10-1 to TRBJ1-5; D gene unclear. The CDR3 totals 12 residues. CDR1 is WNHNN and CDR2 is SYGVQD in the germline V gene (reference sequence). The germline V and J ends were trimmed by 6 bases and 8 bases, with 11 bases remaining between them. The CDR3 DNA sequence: TGCGCCAGCAGAGACGCCCGCGAGCCCCAGCATTTT. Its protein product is CASRDAREPQHF.